The 4 T cell receptor beta chains below come from one sample, sequenced in a study of T cell responses to AZD1222 COVID-19 vaccine. Profiling relied on immunoSEQ multiplex PCR, and the TCRdb table lists in-frame clones only, not all of them. The table includes about 150,000 clones, 70% to 90% detected once. The specimen was peripheral blood, collected 28 days after the second dose of the MenACWY control vaccine. The source is an adult who received the MenACWY meningococcal vaccine as a control.

This rearrangement joins TRBV30 to TRBJ1-2; 7 positions agree with TRBD1. With 6 bases clipped from V and 0 bases from J, the junction kept 7 bases outside the gene matches. CDR1 and CDR2 (germline): GTSNPN, SVGIG (reference sequence). This CDR3 comprises 14 residues. Written as DNA, the CDR3 is TGTGCCTGTACCCGACAGGGCCCTAACTATGGCTACACCTTC. It yields the protein CACTRQGPNYGYTF.

The chain uses TRBV9 and TRBJ2-1; maybe TRBD2 (5 bases). This CDR3 spans 14 amino acids. Germline assignment: CDR1 SGDLS and CDR2 YYNGEE. Trimming stripped 5 bases from V and 6 bases from J, with 15 bases between. CDR3 nucleotides: TGTGCCAGCAGTTCTGGACTGGAGTTCAATGAGCAGTTCTTC. Its translation is CASSSGLEFNEQFF.

The V gene is TRBV9, the J gene TRBJ2-3, with D uncertain. CDR1 is SGDLS, CDR2 YYNGEE, per germline. The CDR3 is 13 amino acids. V gave up 0 bases and J gave up 0 bases, with 2 bases separating them. Here the CDR3 reads CASSVVSTDTQYF. In DNA, the CDR3 is TGTGCCAGCAGCGTAGTTAGCACAGATACGCAGTATTTT.

This clone showed up just a few times. CDR3 nucleotide sequence: TGTGCCAGCAGCTGGTGGGCGGCCGGGGAGCTGTTTTTT. Its protein is CASSWWAAGELFF. J is TRBJ2-2 and V is TRBV5-6; D remains ambiguous. Trimming took off 3 bases at V and 6 bases at J, with 9 bases between the two ends. Germline loops: CDR1 SGHDT, CDR2 YYEEEE. The CDR3 loop spans 13 amino acids. The full variable domain, with the rest looked up from reference TRBV5-6 and TRBJ2-2, is DAGVTQSPTHLIKTRGQQVTLRCSPKSGHDTVSWYQQALGQGPQFIFQYYEEEERQRGNFPDRFSGHQFPNYSSELNVNALLLGDSALYLCASSWWAAGELFFGEGSRLTVL.